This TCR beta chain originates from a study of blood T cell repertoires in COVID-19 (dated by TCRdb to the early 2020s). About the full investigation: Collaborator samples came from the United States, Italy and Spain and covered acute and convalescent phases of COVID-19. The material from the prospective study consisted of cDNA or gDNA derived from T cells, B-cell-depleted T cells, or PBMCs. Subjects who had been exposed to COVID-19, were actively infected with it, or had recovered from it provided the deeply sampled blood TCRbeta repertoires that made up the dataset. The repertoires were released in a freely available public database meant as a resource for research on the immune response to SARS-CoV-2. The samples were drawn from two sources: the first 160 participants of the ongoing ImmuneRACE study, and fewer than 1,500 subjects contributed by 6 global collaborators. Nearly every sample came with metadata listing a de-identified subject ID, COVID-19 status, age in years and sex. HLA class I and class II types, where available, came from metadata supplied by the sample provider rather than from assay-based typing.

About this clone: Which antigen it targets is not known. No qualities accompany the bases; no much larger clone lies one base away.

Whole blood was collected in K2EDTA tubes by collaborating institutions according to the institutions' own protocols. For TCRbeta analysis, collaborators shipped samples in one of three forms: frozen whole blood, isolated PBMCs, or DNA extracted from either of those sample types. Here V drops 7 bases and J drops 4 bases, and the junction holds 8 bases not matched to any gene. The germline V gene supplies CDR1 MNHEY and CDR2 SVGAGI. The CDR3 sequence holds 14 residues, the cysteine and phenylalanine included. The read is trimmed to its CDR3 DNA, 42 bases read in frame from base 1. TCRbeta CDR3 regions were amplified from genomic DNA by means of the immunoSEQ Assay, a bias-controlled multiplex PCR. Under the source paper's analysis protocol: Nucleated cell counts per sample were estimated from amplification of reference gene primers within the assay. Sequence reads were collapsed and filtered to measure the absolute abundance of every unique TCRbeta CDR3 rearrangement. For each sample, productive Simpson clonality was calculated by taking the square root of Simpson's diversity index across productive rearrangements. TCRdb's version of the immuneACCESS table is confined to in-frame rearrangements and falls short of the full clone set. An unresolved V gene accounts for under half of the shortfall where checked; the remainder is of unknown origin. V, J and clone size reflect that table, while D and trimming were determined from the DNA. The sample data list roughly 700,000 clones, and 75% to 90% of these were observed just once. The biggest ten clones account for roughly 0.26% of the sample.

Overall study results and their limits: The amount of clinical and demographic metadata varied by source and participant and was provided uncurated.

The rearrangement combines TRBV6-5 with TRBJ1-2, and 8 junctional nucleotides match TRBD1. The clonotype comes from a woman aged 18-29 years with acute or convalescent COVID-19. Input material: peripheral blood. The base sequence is TGTGCCAGCACCCAGGGACAGGCCCTCTATGGCTACACCTTC. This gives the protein CASTQGQALYGYTF.